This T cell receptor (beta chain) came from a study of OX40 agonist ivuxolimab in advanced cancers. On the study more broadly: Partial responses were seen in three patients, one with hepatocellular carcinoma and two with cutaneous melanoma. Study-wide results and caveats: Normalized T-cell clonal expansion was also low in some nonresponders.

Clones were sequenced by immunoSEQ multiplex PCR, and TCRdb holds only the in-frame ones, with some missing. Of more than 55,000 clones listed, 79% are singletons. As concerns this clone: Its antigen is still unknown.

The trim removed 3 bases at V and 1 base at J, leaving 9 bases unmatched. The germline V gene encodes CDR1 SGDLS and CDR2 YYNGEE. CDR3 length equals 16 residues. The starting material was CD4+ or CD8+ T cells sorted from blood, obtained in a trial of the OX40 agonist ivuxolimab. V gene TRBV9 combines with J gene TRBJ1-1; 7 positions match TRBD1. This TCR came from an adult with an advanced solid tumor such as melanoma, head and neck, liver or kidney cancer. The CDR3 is CASSDDPGQKNTEAFF. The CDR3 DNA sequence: TGTGCCAGCAGCGATGATCCGGGACAGAAGAACACTGAAGCTTTCTTT.